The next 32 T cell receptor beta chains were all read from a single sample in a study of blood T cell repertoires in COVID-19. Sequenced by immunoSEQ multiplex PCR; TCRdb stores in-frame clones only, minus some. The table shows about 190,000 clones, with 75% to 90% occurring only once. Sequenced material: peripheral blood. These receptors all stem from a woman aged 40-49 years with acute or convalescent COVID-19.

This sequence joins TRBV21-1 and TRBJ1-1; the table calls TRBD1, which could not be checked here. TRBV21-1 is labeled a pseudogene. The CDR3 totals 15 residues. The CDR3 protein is CASSRNGQGDTEAFF. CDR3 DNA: TGTGCCAGCAGCCGTAACGGACAGGGGGACACTGAAGCTTTCTTT.

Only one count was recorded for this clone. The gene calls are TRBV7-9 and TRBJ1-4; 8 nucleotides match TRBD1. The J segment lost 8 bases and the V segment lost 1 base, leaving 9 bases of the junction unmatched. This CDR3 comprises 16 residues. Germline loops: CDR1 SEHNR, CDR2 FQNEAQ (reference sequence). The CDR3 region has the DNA TGTGCCAGCAGCTTAGGCGCAGGGGGCGCGAAAGAAAAACTGTTTTTT. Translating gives CASSLGAGGAKEKLFF.

The CDR3 protein is CATSKMGQGNEQFF. CDR3 nucleotide sequence: TGTGCCACCAGCAAGATGGGACAGGGCAATGAGCAGTTCTTC. This rearrangement joins TRBV24-1 to TRBJ2-1; TRBD1 agrees at 9 bases. V gave up 7 bases and J gave up 6 bases; unmatched junction bases: 6. This CDR3 has 14 residues. Germline V CDR1 and CDR2: KGHDR, SFDVKD.

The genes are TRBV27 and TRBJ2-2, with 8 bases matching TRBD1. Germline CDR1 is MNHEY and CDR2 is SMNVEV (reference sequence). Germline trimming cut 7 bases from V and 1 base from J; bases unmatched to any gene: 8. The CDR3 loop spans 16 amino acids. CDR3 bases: TGTGCCAGCATCCCCCTCGGGACAGGGAACACCGGGGAGCTGTTTTTT. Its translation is CASIPLGTGNTGELFF.

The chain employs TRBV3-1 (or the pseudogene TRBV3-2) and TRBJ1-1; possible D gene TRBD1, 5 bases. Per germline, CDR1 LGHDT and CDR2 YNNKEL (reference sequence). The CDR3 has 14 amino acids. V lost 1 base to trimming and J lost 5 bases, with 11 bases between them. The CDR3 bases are TGTGCCAGCAGCCAAGTTCCGGGGGGGACTGAAGCTTTCTTT. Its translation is CASSQVPGGTEAFF.

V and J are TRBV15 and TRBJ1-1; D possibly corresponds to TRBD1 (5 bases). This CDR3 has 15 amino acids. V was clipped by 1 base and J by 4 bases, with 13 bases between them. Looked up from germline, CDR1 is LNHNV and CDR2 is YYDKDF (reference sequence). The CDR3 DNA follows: TGTGCCACCAGCAGAGGTCGGGGACTCAGCACTGAAGCTTTCTTT. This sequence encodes CATSRGRGLSTEAFF.

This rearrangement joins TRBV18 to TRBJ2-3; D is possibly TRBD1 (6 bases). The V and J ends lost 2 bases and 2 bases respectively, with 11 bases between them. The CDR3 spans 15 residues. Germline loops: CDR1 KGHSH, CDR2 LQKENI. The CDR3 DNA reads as TGTGCCAGCTCACCAATATACAGGGACACAGATACGCAGTATTTT. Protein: CASSPIYRDTDTQYF.

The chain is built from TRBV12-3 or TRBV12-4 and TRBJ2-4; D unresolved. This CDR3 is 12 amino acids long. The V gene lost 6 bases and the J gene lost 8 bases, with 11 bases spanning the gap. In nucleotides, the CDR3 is TGTGCCAGCAGCAACCCGGCGGACATTCAGTACTTC. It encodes CASSNPADIQYF.

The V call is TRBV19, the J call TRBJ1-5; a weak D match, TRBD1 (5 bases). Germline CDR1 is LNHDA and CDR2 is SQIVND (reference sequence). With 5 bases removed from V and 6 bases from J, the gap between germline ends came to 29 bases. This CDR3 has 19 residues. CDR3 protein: CASSFFFGTGASGGQPQHF. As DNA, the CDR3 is TGTGCCAGTAGTTTCTTTTTTGGGACGGGTGCTTCGGGGGGTCAGCCCCAGCATTTT.

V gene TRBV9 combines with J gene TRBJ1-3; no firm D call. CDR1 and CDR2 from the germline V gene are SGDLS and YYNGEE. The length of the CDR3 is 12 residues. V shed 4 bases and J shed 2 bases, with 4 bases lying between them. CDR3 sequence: CASSRAGNTIYF. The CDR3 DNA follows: TGTGCCAGCAGCCGTGCTGGAAACACCATATATTTT.

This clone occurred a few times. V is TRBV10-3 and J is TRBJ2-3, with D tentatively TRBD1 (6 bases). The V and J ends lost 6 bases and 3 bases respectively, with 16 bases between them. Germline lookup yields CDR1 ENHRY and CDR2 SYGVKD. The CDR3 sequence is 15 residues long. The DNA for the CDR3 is TGTGCCATCAGGGGGGCAGTAGATTTGACAGATACGCAGTATTTT. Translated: CAIRGAVDLTDTQYF.

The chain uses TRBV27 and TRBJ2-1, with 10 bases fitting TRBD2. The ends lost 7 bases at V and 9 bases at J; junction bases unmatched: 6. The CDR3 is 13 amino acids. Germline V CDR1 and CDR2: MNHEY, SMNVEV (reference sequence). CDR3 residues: CASKPGLAREQFF. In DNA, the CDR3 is TGTGCCAGCAAACCGGGACTAGCGCGTGAGCAGTTCTTC.

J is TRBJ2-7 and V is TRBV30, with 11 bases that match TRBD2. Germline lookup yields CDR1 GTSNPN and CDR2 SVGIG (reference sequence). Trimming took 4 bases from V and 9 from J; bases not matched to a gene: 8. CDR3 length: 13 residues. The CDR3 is CAWNPLTSGMQYF. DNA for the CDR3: TGTGCCTGGAACCCCCTGACTAGCGGGATGCAGTACTTC. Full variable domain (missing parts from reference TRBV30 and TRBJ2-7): SQTIHQWPATLVQPVGSPLSLECTVEGTSNPNLYWYRQAAGRGLQLLFYSVGIGQISSEVPQNLSASRPQDRQFILSSKKLLLSDSGFYLCAWNPLTSGMQYFGPGTRLTVT.

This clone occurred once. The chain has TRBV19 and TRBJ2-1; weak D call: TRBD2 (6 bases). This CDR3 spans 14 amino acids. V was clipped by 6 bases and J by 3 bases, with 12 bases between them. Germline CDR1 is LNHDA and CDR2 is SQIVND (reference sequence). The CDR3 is CASRTTSGYNEQFF. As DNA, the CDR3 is TGTGCCAGTAGAACGACTAGTGGCTACAATGAGCAGTTCTTC.

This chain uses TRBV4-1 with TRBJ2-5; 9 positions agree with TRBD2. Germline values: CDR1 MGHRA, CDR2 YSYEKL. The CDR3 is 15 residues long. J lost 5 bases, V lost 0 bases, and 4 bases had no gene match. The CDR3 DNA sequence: TGCGCCAGCAGCCAAGAAAGACTAGCGGCTGAGACCCAGTACTTC. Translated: CASSQERLAAETQYF.

The CDR3 protein is CASGSGKNLNEQFF. CDR3 in DNA: TGTGCCAGCGGGTCAGGGAAAAATCTTAATGAGCAGTTCTTC. V is TRBV6-5 and J is TRBJ2-1; D perhaps matches TRBD1 (5 bases). CDR1 is MNHEY and CDR2 is SVGAGI in the germline V gene. CDR3 length: 14 residues. The germline V and J ends were trimmed by 8 bases and 7 bases, with 18 bases remaining between them.

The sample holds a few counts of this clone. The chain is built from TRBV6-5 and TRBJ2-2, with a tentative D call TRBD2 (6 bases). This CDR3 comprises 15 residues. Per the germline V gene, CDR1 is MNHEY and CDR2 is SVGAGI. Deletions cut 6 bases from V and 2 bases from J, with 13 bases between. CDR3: CASRPTGLNTGELFF. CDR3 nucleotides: TGTGCCAGCAGACCGACGGGACTCAACACCGGGGAGCTGTTTTTT.

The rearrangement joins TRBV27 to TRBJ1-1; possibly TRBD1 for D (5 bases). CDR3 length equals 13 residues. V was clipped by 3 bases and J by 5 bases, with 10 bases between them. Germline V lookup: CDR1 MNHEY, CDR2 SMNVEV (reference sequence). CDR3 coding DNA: TGTGCCAGCAGTTTCGGGGGGTTGACTGAAGCTTTCTTT. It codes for CASSFGGLTEAFF.

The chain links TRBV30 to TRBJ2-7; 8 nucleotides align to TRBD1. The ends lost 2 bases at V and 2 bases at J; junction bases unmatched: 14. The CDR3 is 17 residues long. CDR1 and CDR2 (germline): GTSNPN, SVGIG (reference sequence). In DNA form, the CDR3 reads TGTGCCTGGAGTCGGCCGACAGGGGCTAGCGAAACCTACGAGCAGTACTTC. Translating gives CAWSRPTGASETYEQYF.

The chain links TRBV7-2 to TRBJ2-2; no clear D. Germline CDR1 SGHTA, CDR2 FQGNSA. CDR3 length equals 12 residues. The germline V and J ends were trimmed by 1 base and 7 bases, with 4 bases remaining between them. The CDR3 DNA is TGTGCCAGCAGCTTAGGCGTCGGGGAGCTGTTTTTT. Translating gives CASSLGVGELFF.

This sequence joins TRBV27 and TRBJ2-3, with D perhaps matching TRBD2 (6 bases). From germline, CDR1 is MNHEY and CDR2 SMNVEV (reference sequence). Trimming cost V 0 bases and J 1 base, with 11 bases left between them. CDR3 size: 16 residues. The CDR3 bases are TGTGCCAGCAGTTTATCGGCGGGACTCCGCACAGATACGCAGTATTTT. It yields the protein CASSLSAGLRTDTQYF.

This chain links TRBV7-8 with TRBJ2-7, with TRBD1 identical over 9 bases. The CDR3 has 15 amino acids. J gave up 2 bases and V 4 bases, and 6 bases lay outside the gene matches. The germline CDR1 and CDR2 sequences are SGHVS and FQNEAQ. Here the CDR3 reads CASSSPDRGAYEQYF. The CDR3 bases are TGTGCCAGCAGCTCACCGGACAGGGGAGCCTACGAGCAGTACTTC.

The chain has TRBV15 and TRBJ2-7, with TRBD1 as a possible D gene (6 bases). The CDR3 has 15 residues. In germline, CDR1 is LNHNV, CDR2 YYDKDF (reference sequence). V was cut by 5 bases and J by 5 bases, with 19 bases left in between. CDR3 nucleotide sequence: TGTGCCACCAGCCAACATGAACAGGGCGGCAACGAGCAGTACTTC. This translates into CATSQHEQGGNEQYF.

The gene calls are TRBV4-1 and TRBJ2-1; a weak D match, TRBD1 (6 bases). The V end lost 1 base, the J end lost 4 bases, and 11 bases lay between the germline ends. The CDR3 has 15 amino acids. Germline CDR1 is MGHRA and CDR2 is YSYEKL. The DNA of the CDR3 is TGCGCCAGCAGCCAAGGGACAGATCATTACAATGAGCAGTTCTTC. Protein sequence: CASSQGTDHYNEQFF.

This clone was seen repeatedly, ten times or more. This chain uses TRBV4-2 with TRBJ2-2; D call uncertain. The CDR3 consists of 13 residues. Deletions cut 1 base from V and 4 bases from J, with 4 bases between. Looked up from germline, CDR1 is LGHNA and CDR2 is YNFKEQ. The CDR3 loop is CASSQVSTGELFF. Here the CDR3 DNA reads TGTGCCAGCAGCCAAGTATCCACCGGGGAGCTGTTTTTT.

The CDR3 here is CASGNSGGAEFF. CDR3 in DNA: TGTGCCAGCGGGAATAGCGGGGGGGCAGAGTTCTTC. The chain couples TRBV7-2 to TRBJ2-1; TRBD2 matches at 11 bases. The CDR3 runs 12 residues. Germline CDR1 reads SGHTA; CDR2 reads FQGNSA. V was pared by 8 bases and J by 14 bases, with 8 bases of the junction left unmatched.

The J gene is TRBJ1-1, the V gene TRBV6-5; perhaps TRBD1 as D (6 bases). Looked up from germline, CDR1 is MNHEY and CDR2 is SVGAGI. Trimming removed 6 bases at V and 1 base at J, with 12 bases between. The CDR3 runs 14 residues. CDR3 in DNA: TGTGCCAGCAGGACTCCGGACAGGAACACTGAAGCTTTCTTT. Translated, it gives CASRTPDRNTEAFF.

The DNA of the CDR3 is TGCGCCAGCAGTCAACCGAGCAGACCACGGGGGAATTCACCCCTCCACTTT. Protein product: CASSQPSRPRGNSPLHF. The genes are TRBV23-1 and TRBJ1-6; D possibly corresponds to TRBD1 (5 bases). TRBV23-1 belongs to the ORF category, with a function that is uncertain. V was cut by 2 bases and J by 7 bases, with 18 bases left in between. This CDR3 region has 17 residues.

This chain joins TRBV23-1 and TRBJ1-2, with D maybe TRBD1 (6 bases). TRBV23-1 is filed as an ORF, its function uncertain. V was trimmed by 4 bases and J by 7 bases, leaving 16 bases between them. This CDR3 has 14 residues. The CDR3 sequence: CASSPPRTACGYTF. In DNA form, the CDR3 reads TGCGCCAGCAGTCCCCCCAGGACAGCTTGTGGCTACACCTTC.

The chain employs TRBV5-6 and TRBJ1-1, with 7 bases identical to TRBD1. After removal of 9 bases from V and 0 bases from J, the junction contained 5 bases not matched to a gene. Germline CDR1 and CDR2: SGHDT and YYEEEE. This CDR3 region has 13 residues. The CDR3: CATRDSLNTEAFF. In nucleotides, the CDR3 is TGTGCCACCAGGGACAGCCTGAACACTGAAGCTTTCTTT.

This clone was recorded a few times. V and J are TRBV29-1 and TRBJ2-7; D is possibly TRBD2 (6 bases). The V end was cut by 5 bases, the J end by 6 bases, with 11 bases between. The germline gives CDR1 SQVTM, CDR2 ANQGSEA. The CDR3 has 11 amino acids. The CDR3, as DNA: TGCAGCGTTACCACCGGGGGCGAGCAGTACTTC. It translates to CSVTTGGEQYF.

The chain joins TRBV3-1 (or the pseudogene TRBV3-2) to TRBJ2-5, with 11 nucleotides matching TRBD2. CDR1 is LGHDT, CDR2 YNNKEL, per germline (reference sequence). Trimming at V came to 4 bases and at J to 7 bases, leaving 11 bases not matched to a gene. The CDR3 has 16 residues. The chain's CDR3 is CASSRLAGGREGTQYF. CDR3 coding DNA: TGTGCCAGCAGCCGTCTAGCGGGGGGAAGAGAGGGGACCCAGTACTTC.